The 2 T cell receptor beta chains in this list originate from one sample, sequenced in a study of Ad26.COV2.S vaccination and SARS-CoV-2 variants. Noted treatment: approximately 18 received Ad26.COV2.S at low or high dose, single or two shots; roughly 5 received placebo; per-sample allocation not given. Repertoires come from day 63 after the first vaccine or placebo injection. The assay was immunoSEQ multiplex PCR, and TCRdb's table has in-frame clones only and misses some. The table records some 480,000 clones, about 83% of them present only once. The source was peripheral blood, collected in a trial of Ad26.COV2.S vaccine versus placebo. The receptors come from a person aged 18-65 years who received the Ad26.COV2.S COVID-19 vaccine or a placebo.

CDR3 sequence reads: CASSPGQVSSYEQYF. The CDR3 region has the DNA TGTGCCAGCAGCCCTGGACAGGTTAGCTCCTACGAGCAGTACTTC. The chain combines TRBV5-4 with TRBJ2-7; 7 bases are shared with TRBD1. This CDR3 contains 15 residues. From germline, CDR1 is SGHNT and CDR2 YYREEE (reference sequence). J was trimmed by 0 bases and V by 4 bases; bases with no gene match: 7.

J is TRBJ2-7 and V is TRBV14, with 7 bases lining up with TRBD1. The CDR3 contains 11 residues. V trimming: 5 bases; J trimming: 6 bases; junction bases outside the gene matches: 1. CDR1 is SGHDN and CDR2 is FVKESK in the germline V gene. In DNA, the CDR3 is TGTGCCAGCAGCACAGGGGTCGAGCAGTACTTC. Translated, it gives CASSTGVEQYF.